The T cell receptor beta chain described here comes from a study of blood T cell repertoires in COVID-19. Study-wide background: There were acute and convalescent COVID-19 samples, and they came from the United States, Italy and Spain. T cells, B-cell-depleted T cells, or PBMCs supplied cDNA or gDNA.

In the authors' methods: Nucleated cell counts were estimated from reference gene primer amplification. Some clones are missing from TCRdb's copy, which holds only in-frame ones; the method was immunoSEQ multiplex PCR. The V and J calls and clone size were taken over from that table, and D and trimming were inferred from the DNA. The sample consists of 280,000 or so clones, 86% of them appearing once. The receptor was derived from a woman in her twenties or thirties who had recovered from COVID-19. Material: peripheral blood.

The CDR3 reads CASNEGVSEAFF. CDR3 DNA sequence: TGTGCCAGTAACGAGGGGGTAAGTGAAGCTTTCTTT. V usage is TRBV19 and J usage is TRBJ1-1; D is possibly TRBD1 (6 bases). The CDR3 spans 12 residues. CDR1 LNHDA and CDR2 SQIVND come from the germline V gene (reference sequence). V lost 7 bases, J lost 7 bases, and 13 bases lay in between. Together with reference TRBV19 and TRBJ1-1, the CDR3 gives the full variable domain: DGGITQSPKYLFRKEGQNVTLSCEQNLNHDAMYWYRQDPGQGLRLIYYSQIVNDFQKGDIAEGYSVSREKKESFPLTVTSAQKNPTAFYLCASNEGVSEAFFGQGTRLTVV.